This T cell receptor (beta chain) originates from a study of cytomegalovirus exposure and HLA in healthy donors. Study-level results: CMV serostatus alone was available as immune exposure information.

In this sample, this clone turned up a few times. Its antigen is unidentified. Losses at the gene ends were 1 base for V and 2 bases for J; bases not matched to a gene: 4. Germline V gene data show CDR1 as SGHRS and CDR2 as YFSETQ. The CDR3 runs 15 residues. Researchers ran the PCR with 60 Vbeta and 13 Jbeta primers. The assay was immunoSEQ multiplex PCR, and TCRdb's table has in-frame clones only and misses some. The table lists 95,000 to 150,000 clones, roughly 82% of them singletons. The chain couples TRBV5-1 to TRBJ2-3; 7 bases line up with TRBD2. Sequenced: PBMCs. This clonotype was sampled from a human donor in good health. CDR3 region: CASSLSSGPTDTQYF. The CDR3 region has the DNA TGCGCCAGCAGCTTGTCTAGCGGACCCACAGATACGCAGTATTTT. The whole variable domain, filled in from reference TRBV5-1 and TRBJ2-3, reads KAGVTQTPRYLIKTRGQQVTLSCSPISGHRSVSWYQQTPGQGLQFLFEYFSETQRNKGNFPGRFSGRQFSNSRSEMNVSTLELGDSALYLCASSLSSGPTDTQYFGPGTRLTVL.